The entry below gives a single TCR beta chain sequence along with its context. Germline CDR1 GTSNPN, CDR2 SVGIG (reference sequence). This CDR3 is 16 amino acids long. V trimming: 2 bases; J trimming: 5 bases; junction bases outside the gene matches: 7. Per the original methods: The authors estimated nucleated cell counts from reference gene primer amplification. Sequencing was performed with immunoSEQ multiplex PCR; in TCRdb, only in-frame clones are kept and a portion is missing. From that table come the V and J calls and clone size; the DNA was used to work out D and trimming. The sample has around 53,000 clones; 60% to 85% are singletons. This record comes from a study of blood T cell repertoires in COVID-19. At the level of the study: Sample material is recorded as cDNA or gDNA derived from T cells, B-cell-depleted T cells, or PBMCs.

Sample: peripheral blood. The chain joins TRBV30 to TRBJ2-1; 12 bases fit TRBD2. The TCR sequence derives from a man in his fifties or sixties with active or convalescent COVID-19. The CDR3 DNA reads TGTGCCTGGAGTCAGTTGACTAGCGGGGGTAACAATGAGCAGTTCTTC. This sequence encodes CAWSQLTSGGNNEQFF.